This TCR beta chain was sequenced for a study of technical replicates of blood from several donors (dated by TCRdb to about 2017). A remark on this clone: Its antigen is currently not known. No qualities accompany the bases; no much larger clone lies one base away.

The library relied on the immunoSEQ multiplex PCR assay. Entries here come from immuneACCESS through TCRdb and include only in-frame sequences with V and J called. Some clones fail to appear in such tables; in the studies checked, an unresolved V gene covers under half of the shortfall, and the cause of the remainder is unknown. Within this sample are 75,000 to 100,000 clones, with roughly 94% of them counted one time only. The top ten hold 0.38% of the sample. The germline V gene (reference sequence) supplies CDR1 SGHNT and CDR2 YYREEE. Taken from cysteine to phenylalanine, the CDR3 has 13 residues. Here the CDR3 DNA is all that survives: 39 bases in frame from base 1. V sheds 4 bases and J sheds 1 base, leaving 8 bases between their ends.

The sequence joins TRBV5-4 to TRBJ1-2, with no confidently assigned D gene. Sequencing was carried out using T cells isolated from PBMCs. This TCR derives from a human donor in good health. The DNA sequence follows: TGTGCCAGCAGCCACAGCAGTAACTATGGCTACACCTTC. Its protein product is CASSHSSNYGYTF.